The clone carrying this TCR beta chain was detected a few times. Its antigen is unidentified. The same CDR3 can be traced to other DNA sequences in this sample. The CDR3 has 13 amino acids. V was pared by 7 bases and J by 0 bases, with 8 bases between. Germline CDR1 and CDR2: SNHLY and FYNNEI. The sample comes from a study of beta chain features in type 1 diabetes. Across the whole study: Age, gender, cell numbers and subset yield matched between patients and controls. The study's findings and limits: A closer apparent resemblance between naive, central memory and Treg TCRB repertoires was seen in patients than in healthy donors.

Expressed TCRB transcripts were sequenced after all isolated RNA was converted to cDNA. This table comes from immunoSEQ multiplex PCR, and its TCRdb copy is limited to in-frame clones, with some not included. The repertoire holds hundreds of thousands of clones, with 17% as singletons. V gene TRBV2 combines with J gene TRBJ2-3, with D possibly matching TRBD2 (5 bases). Input material: naive CD4+ T cells from blood. This clonotype was sampled from a woman younger than 35 in good health. CDR3 in DNA: TGTGCCAGCAAGGAGGCCAGCACAGATACGCAGTATTTT. It yields the protein CASKEASTDTQYF.